The rows below give T cell receptor beta chains drawn from one sample of a study of radiotherapy plus CTLA-4 blockade in lung cancer. Assay: immunoSEQ multiplex PCR; the TCRdb copy retains only in-frame clones and omits some. The data hold about 93,000 clones, with just over 85% observed a single time. The source was peripheral blood, collected from a patient treated with radiotherapy plus ipilimumab. These receptors were taken from a human donor with non-small cell lung cancer that progressed on radiotherapy plus ipilimumab. Each CDR3 is given with its conserved first and last residue. D genes are given only for firm matches. Clone size is shown for a subset of rows, as once, few, many or a class of expanded clone.

abundance,d_gene,j_gene,v_gene,CDR3aa,CDR3nt
.,TRBD1,TRBJ1-5,TRBV19,CASSMTGYSNQPQHF,TGTGCCAGTAGTATGACAGGGTATAGCAATCAGCCCCAGCATTTT
.,.,TRBJ2-1,TRBV7-6,CASSGGDRYNEQFF,TGTGCCAGCAGCGGCGGGGACAGATACAATGAGCAGTTCTTC
.,TRBD1,TRBJ1-4,TRBV9,CASSAGIDRVTNEKLFF,TGTGCCAGCAGCGCCGGAATCGACAGGGTAACTAATGAAAAACTGTTTTTT
once,TRBD2,TRBJ2-7,TRBV9,CASSVGLADYEQYF,TGTGCCAGCAGCGTTGGACTAGCGGACTACGAGCAGTACTTC
once,TRBD1,TRBJ1-1,TRBV11-3,CASSSRTGVNTEAFF,TGTGCCAGCAGCTCCCGGACAGGAGTGAACACTGAAGCTTTCTTT
.,TRBD2,TRBJ2-7,TRBV6-1,CASSDSSGYEQYF,TGTGCCAGCAGTGACTCTAGCGGCTACGAGCAGTACTTC
.,TRBD1,TRBJ2-7,TRBV7-8,CASSLVGGQGASYEQYF,TGTGCCAGCAGCTTAGTCGGGGGACAGGGGGCCTCCTACGAGCAGTACTTC
.,TRBD2,TRBJ2-1,TRBV18,CASSPASGRRSEQFF,TGTGCCAGCTCACCTGCTAGCGGGAGACGGAGTGAGCAGTTCTTC
.,.,TRBJ1-3,TRBV9,CASSKGGENTIYF,TGTGCCAGCAGCAAAGGGGGGGAAAACACCATATATTTT
.,.,TRBJ1-4,TRBV19,CASTNTGLEVNEKLFF,TGTGCCAGTACGAACACAGGTTTGGAGGTGAATGAAAAACTGTTTTTT
.,TRBD2,TRBJ2-1,TRBV7-8,CASSSKLAGEQFF,TGTGCCAGCAGCTCCAAACTAGCGGGGGAGCAGTTCTTC
.,.,TRBJ2-7,TRBV5-1,CASSSYIAYEQYF,TGCGCCAGCAGCTCGTACATAGCCTACGAGCAGTACTTC
.,.,TRBJ2-7,TRBV2,CATLGATYEQYF,TGTGCCACCCTAGGGGCTACCTACGAGCAGTACTTC
few,.,TRBJ2-1,TRBV4-1,CASSQVVYEQFF,TGCGCCAGCAGCCAAGTGGTCTATGAGCAGTTCTTC
.,.,TRBJ1-2,TRBV30,CAWGSGGAARDYTF,TGTGCCTGGGGCAGCGGGGGCGCCGCGAGAGACTACACCTTC
.,TRBD2,TRBJ2-1,TRBV6-1,CASRVAGVWNEQFF,TGTGCCAGCAGAGTAGCGGGAGTTTGGAATGAGCAGTTCTTC
once,.,TRBJ2-3,TRBV18,CASSPDNTQYF,TGTGCCAGCTCTCCGGACAATACGCAGTATTTT
.,.,TRBJ1-2,TRBV29-1,CSVADRLTSYGYTF,TGCAGCGTCGCTGACAGGTTGACGAGCTATGGCTACACCTTC
.,.,TRBJ1-1,TRBV5-4,CASSLGGGIRNTEAFF,TGTGCCAGCAGCTTGGGGGGGGGTATCAGGAACACTGAAGCTTTCTTT
.,.,TRBJ2-3,TRBV5-8,CASSLGGRIPSTDTQYF,TGTGCCAGCAGCTTGGGGGGACGAATCCCTAGCACAGATACGCAGTATTTT
.,TRBD2,TRBJ2-2,TRBV7-2,CASSSSGSTGELFF,TGTGCCAGCAGCTCTAGCGGGAGCACCGGGGAGCTGTTTTTT
.,.,TRBJ2-7,TRBV6-1,CASRSPPPNEQYF,TGTGCCAGCAGATCACCCCCCCCCAACGAGCAGTACTTC
.,.,TRBJ1-1,TRBV1,CTSSQDRQEYVNTEAFF,TGCACCAGCAGCCAGGACCGACAGGAGTACGTGAACACTGAAGCTTTCTTT